These 11 T cell receptor beta chains were all obtained from the same sample, sequenced in a study of human T cells and chemical hapten exposure. Time point reported: patch test 1, 2 weeks after DPC sensitization. Described treatment: therapeutic diphenylcyclopropenone sensitization with weekly scalp DPC. TCRdb recomputed calls from the RACE reads with MiXCR, one row per CDR3 protein. The table records 75,000 to 90,000 distinct CDR3 sequences, approximately 8% of them present only once. The source material was whole blood, sampled in connection with sensitization to the hapten diphenylcyclopropenone (DPC). The origin of the receptors is a woman aged 30 to 39 with alopecia areata. Some clones in this sample may be carry-over from other donors' samples.

The genes are TRBV2 and TRBJ2-5; a possible D gene is TRBD1 (5 bases). The V gene's germline CDR1 is SNHLY and CDR2 FYNNEI. V was pared by 3 bases and J by 1 base, with 6 bases between. CDR3 length: 13 residues. This CDR3 is CASSEQGQETQYF. CDR3 sequence (DNA): TGTGCCAGCAGTGAGCAGGGCCAAGAGACCCAGTACTTC.

The V gene is TRBV7-9, the J gene TRBJ2-1; D may be TRBD1 or TRBD2 (7 bases each). The V end lost 3 bases, the J end lost 8 bases, and 17 bases lay between the germline ends. The length of the CDR3 is 15 residues. From germline, CDR1 is SEHNR and CDR2 FQNEAQ (reference sequence). CDR3 residues: CASSFAGGVLHEQFF. The CDR3 nucleotides read TGTGCCAGCAGCTTTGCAGGGGGGGTTTTGCATGAGCAGTTCTTC.

This clonotype was observed at least ten times. The CDR3 region has the DNA TGTGCCAGCAGTGTGTATGAGACCCAGTACTTC. It translates to CASSVYETQYF. The chain carries TRBV2 and TRBJ2-5; no reliable D call. The CDR3 extends over 11 amino acids. The V end lost 4 bases, the J end lost 5 bases, and 5 bases lay between the germline ends. CDR1 is SNHLY, CDR2 FYNNEI, per germline.

This clonotype came up many times. The chain combines TRBV20-1 with TRBJ2-3; D might be TRBD1 or TRBD2, each matching 6 bases. Trimming took 3 bases from V and 2 from J, leaving 18 bases between them. Looked up from germline, CDR1 is DFQATT and CDR2 is SNEGSKA (reference sequence). The CDR3 consists of 16 residues. The CDR3 sequence: CSASGGQRAYTDTQYF. DNA of the CDR3: TGCAGTGCTAGTGGGGGCCAGCGGGCCTACACAGATACGCAGTATTTT.

This clonotype appeared many times. The rearrangement joins TRBV7-8 to TRBJ1-6, with 9 nucleotides matching TRBD1. CDR1 SGHVS and CDR2 FQNEAQ come from the germline V gene. V lost 5 bases and J lost 7; bases outside the gene matches: 3. This CDR3 comprises 14 residues. The chain's CDR3 is CASSQGQGNSPLHF. In nucleotides, the CDR3 is TGTGCCAGCAGCCAGGGACAGGGAAATTCACCCCTCCACTTT.

This clonotype was detected only once. With a much larger clone just one base away, this may be a read error. The chain has TRBV18 and TRBJ1-3, with unresolved D. This CDR3 region has 14 residues. Trimming pared 7 bases from V and 3 bases from J, leaving 13 bases between. Germline CDR1 reads KGHSH; CDR2 reads LQKENI. In nucleotides, the CDR3 is TGTGCCAGCTTACCCGCGGACGGTGGAAACACCATATATTTT. This translates into CASLPADGGNTIYF.

This clonotype was found many times. The chain links TRBV3-1 to TRBJ2-1, with a possible D match to TRBD2 (5 bases). The germline V gene encodes CDR1 LGHDT and CDR2 YNNKEL (reference sequence). Trimming removed 4 bases from V and 0 bases from J, with 10 bases in between. This CDR3 region has 15 residues. The CDR3 DNA reads as TGTGCCAGCAGCCCGGACTCGAGCTCCTACAATGAGCAGTTCTTC. It translates to CASSPDSSSYNEQFF.

Many counts were recorded for this clonotype. J is TRBJ1-1 and V is TRBV12-3 or TRBV12-4; possibly TRBD1 for D (6 bases). V was shortened by 6 bases and J by 1 base, with 12 bases between the two germline ends. The CDR3 runs to 14 residues. CDR3 DNA sequence: TGTGCCAGCAGCCTAAAGGGACAGAACACTGAAGCTTTCTTT. Translation gives CASSLKGQNTEAFF.

This chain connects TRBV14 to TRBJ2-3, with D hard to call. The CDR3 length is 13 residues. V lost 0 bases to trimming and J lost 7 bases, with 8 bases between them. CDR1 and CDR2 (germline): SGHDN, FVKESK. The chain's CDR3 is CASSQDYGHTQYF. In DNA form, the CDR3 reads TGTGCCAGCAGCCAAGATTACGGCCATACGCAGTATTTT.

This clonotype was seen a few times. The chain is built from TRBV30 and TRBJ1-1; perhaps TRBD1 as D (5 bases). This CDR3 region has 18 residues. Germline CDR1 reads GTSNPN; CDR2 reads SVGIG (reference sequence). V was trimmed by 4 bases and J by 0 bases, leaving 24 bases between them. The CDR3 protein is CAWTPFDQVQGLNTEAFF. The CDR3 DNA follows: TGTGCCTGGACCCCATTCGATCAGGTTCAGGGTCTGAACACTGAAGCTTTCTTT.

This clonotype was counted only a few times. The chain couples TRBV30 to TRBJ1-1; D is undetermined. CDR3 length: 12 amino acids. V lost 2 bases, J lost 11 bases, and 15 bases lay in between. CDR1 and CDR2 (germline): GTSNPN, SVGIG (reference sequence). CDR3 in amino acids: CAWSSEGYWAFF. As DNA, the CDR3 is TGTGCCTGGAGTTCGGAGGGTTATTGGGCTTTCTTT. Supplemented by reference TRBV30 and TRBJ1-1, the full variable domain reads SQTIHQWPATLVQPVGSPLSLECTVEGTSNPNLYWYRQAAGRGLQLLFYSVGIGQISSEVPQNLSASRPQDRQFILSSKKLLLSDSGFYLCAWSSEGYWAFFGQGTRLTVV.